This T cell receptor (beta chain) was profiled in a study of cytomegalovirus exposure and HLA in healthy donors (dated by TCRdb to 2016 to 2017). Study-wide context: According to an earlier analysis of a few hundred of the donors, 150 million to 200 million T cells yielded roughly 110 million unique TCR beta sequences and about 300 Gb of sequence data. Every discovery cohort repertoire had been produced on one sequencing platform. High-throughput TCR immunosequencing, statistical association of individual TCRs with disease status, and machine learning were combined to predict cytomegalovirus infection status. Several DR-DQ haplotypes were handled as single units for association and clustering because linkage in the cohort was strong. Approximately 330 gigabases of sequencing data and around 80 million unique TCR sequences made up an early release that covered several hundred HLA-typed donors. The study aimed to test whether signatures of past pathogen exposure could be identified by cataloging public T cell receptors. The number of donors typed differed by locus, with about 629-640 for A, B, C, DRB1 and DQB1, roughly 520 for DQA1, under 610 for DPA1, and 450 to 480 for DPB1. In the later analysis, no new phenotypic data were used to find candidate immune exposures; instead, reliance was placed on TCR beta sequences and their occurrence across donors. Of the roughly 420 genotyped donors, approximately 81% were placed in the genetic ancestry cluster associated with self-reported Caucasian donors. To study patterns of TCR occurrence, a later analysis re-analyzed previously published TCR beta repertoires from 550 to 800 donors and added high-resolution HLA genotyping. Donor age, sex, ethnicity and CMV serostatus were compiled alongside the repertoire data. HLA typing included class I and class II loci at four-digit resolution. Among 398 genotyped donors of the cohort, an average of roughly 230,000 unique TCR beta nucleotide sequences was sequenced per donor, of which about 19% were non-productive. In addition to the first cohort of around 670 subjects, a separate validation cohort of 120 different subjects was used. To decide whether each TCR beta V gene segment behaved as functional or pseudogenic, an earlier analysis of some 570 of the donors relied on high-throughput TCR beta sequencing. The study profiled the T cell repertoires of under 850 subjects by immunosequencing and related them to cytomegalovirus serostatus. Genome-wide SNP genotypes for about three fifths of the 666 donors were used in a later genetic analysis, which treated that subset as a discovery cohort. Paper-wide results and their limitations: Roughly uniform sequencing depth across donors was assumed in presence/absence analyses, although this assumption may not hold. The study gave a list of over 150 TCR beta chains associated with cytomegalovirus. In an earlier analysis of approximately 590 of the donors, most TCR beta V segments appeared in productive rearrangements about 87% or about 30% of the time, broadly matching IMGT annotations. In a later analysis, HLA-associated TCR beta chains were found to be more clonally expanded and to have lower generation probabilities than equally common non-associated chains. In a later genetic analysis, fewer N-insertions in productive TCRs were reported among donors in an Asian-associated ancestry cluster than the roughly 640-donor mean. In a later analysis, several top co-occurrence clusters were reported to appear linked to parvovirus B19, influenza, CMV and Epstein-Barr virus. In a later analysis, most CMV-associated TCR beta chains were found to appear HLA-restricted, with HLA associations seemingly driven largely by CMV exposure. It was suggested by the authors that the approach could potentially be generalized to other disease states and immunological phenotypes. A further reported finding was that TCR beta sequences accurately predicted the HLA-A and HLA-B alleles for most subjects in the first cohort. In a later analysis, the rate of TCR association differed among HLA loci, with DRB1 alleles having the most associated TCRs and HLA-C alleles having the fewest. In vitro tests confirmed that a few of the cytomegalovirus-associated TCR beta chains recognize cytomegalovirus antigens. Cytomegalovirus status was reported to be diagnosed by the classifier with high specificity and sensitivity in both the original and validation cohorts. CMV serostatus was the only immune exposure information available for the cohort. A cluster of highly shared sequence variants was judged likely to represent a technical artifact of the sequencing pipeline. In a later genetic analysis, a missense DCLRE1C variant was associated with V-gene and J-gene trimming of TCR beta chains, and the association was replicated in an independent cohort. Because HLA typing was missing for some donors at each locus, association tests included only the typed subset. Correlated functional status among segregating V segments might reflect linkage disequilibrium, but an unknown experimental factor could not be ruled out. Most TCR sequences were seen in very few donors, while some public TCRs were found in many individuals. Because counts were too low, seventeen rarely observed V segments, including chromosome 9 orphons, were excluded from the earlier analysis of under 650 of the donors. In a later analysis, 16,951 TCR beta sequences were associated with specific HLA alleles at a false discovery rate of 0.05. When HLA alleles, especially DR and DQ, strongly co-occurred, attributing TCR associations to individual alleles was difficult. Only TCR beta chains were sequenced in this cohort, and the absence of alpha or paired-chain data limited detectable features.

The cohort was made up of 666 healthy bone marrow donors. At the time of sampling, all cohort members were nominally healthy, though unrecorded immune exposures were likely present. The donor tested CMV seronegative, placing the donor among the approximately 360 seronegative members of the cohort. A peripheral blood sample was collected from each donor, and TCR beta sequencing was performed on peripheral blood mononuclear cells. Genomic DNA extraction from the blood cell samples was performed with the Qiagen DNeasy Blood Extraction Kit. A remark on this clone: What this receptor recognizes is not known. No much larger clonotype is one base removed from it; base qualities were not supplied.

Receptor amplification or capture employed the immunoSEQ multiplex PCR assay. The multiplex PCR relied on a mix of 60 forward primers for TCR Vbeta segments and 13 reverse primers for TCR Jbeta segments. The CDR3 region of rearranged TCR beta genes was amplified from genomic DNA with a multiplex PCR assay. Amplified TCR beta libraries were sequenced as 87-base-pair reads on the Illumina HiSeq System. From the authors' description of their analysis: Across the 640 or so repertoires, a later analysis counted tens of millions of unique TCR beta chains, approximately 12 million of which were shared by at least two donors. To remove PCR and sequencing errors, raw reads were error-corrected and collapsed into unique sequences using a nearest-neighbor algorithm that merged closely related sequences. V, D and J gene segments were assigned by aligning CDR3 sequences to IMGT reference sequences. For a sequence to be retained, at least a six-nucleotide match to both a V gene segment and a J gene segment was required. A rearrangement counted as productive if the CDR3 had no stop codons and remained in frame with V and J, and every other rearrangement counted as non-productive. Following IMGT convention, CDR3 was defined as the stretch from the second conserved V-encoded cysteine to the conserved J-encoded phenylalanine. In an earlier analysis of more than 550 of the donors, sequences lacking an unambiguous match to a single V gene segment were excluded. In an earlier analysis of roughly 500 of the donors, V segments were called functional above 56.7% productive rearrangements and were called segregating when the between-donor standard deviation exceeded 5%. A statistical classification framework was developed to diagnose cytomegalovirus status using the catalog of TCR beta chain sequences. In a later analysis, TCR nucleotide sequences were compared against IMGT/GENE-DB human TR gene sequences so that V and J genes could be assigned. The TCRdist pipeline was used in a later analysis to assign CDR3 sequences and most-parsimonious VDJ recombination scenarios. In a later analysis, each TCR beta chain was defined by its CDR3 amino acid sequence together with its V-gene family, and reads without a unique V-gene family were excluded. As a way to deal with suspected cross-contamination and a sequencing artifact, a later analysis dropped roughly 620 nucleotide sequences that were highly shared and had low generation probability. A later analysis calculated a clonal expansion index for each public chain from normalized within-repertoire ranks of inferred template counts. In a later analysis, generation probabilities were computed with a VDJ recombination model fitted to out-of-frame rearrangements, and the resulting probabilities were checked against IGoR. A later analysis scored TCR-TCR, TCR-HLA and TCR-CMV co-occurrence with hypergeometric tests, applying a repertoire-size bias correction to TCR pairs. To estimate false discovery rates, a later analysis permuted the HLA or CMV assignments 20 times. A later analysis grouped co-occurring TCRs with DBSCAN, adding TCRdist sequence similarity when clustering within HLA-allele-positive subsets. Repertoires with fewer than 30,000 or more than 120,000 public chains were left out of co-occurrence clustering, as were about 5 repertoires with anomalous nucleotide sharing. Imported from immuneACCESS, the table was reduced by TCRdb to in-frame sequences with V and J called. These copies leave out some clones; in studies compared against another copy, an unresolved V gene accounts for under half, and the cause of the remainder is not known. The V and J calls and the clone size are those of that table, but D and trimming were determined from the DNA. For this sample the table gives roughly 280,000 clones, of which more than 55% were detected only once. Under 3% of the sample is in the top ten clones.

This clonotype originated in a female donor in good health and CMV-seronegative. The sample consisted of PBMCs.

In nucleotide form, the sequence is TGTGCCAGCAGTTTAAGCCTCGCCGGGGGGGAAAAACTGTTTTTT. Translated, this is CASSLSLAGGEKLFF. The rearrangement combines TRBV28 with TRBJ1-4; TRBD1 is possibly the D segment (5 matching bases). Sequences MDHEN (CDR1) and SYDVKM (CDR2) are obtained from the germline V gene. V lost 2 bases and J lost 8 bases; the stretch between them is 15 bases long. The CDR3 spans 15 residues, from the cysteine through the phenylalanine. The entry retains the CDR3 DNA only, 45 bases that are in frame from base 1. The CDR3 plus the reference TRBV28 and TRBJ1-4 genes for the other parts give the full variable domain: DVKVTQSSRYLVKRTGEKVFLECVQDMDHENMFWYRQDPGLGLRLIYFSYDVKMKEKGDIPEGYSVSREKKERFSLILESASTNQTSMYLCASSLSLAGGEKLFFGSGTQLSVL.